Listed below are T cell receptor beta chains from one sample, sequenced in a study of blood T cell repertoires in COVID-19. Clones were sequenced by immunoSEQ multiplex PCR, and TCRdb holds only the in-frame ones, with some missing. The profile shows approximately 400,000 clones, 70% to 90% of them singletons. What was sequenced was PBMCs or T cells enriched from blood (not recorded which). The receptors shown here come from a woman aged 18-30 years who had recovered from COVID-19. Both conserved end residues are part of each CDR3. A D gene is named only where the DNA matches it firmly. A row's size may be missing; if present it is once, few, many or a size class.

V	J	D	size	CDR3	DNA
TRBV11-2	TRBJ1-3	-	-	CASSPARGGSGNTIYF	TGTGCCAGCAGCCCCGCGAGGGGGGGCTCTGGAAACACCATATATTTT
TRBV27	TRBJ1-1	TRBD1	-	CASSFQGENTEAFF	TGTGCCAGCAGTTTCCAGGGGGAGAACACTGAAGCTTTCTTT
TRBV27	TRBJ2-7	TRBD1	-	CASSPRTGGNEQYF	TGTGCCAGCAGCCCTAGGACAGGGGGCAACGAGCAGTACTTC
TRBV11-2	TRBJ1-4	TRBD1	-	CASSSSPGGRGEKLFF	TGTGCCAGCAGCTCATCTCCAGGGGGACGGGGTGAAAAACTGTTTTTT
TRBV11-3	TRBJ2-2	-	-	CASTLRANTGELFF	TGTGCCAGCACCCTGCGGGCAAACACCGGGGAGCTGTTTTTT
TRBV7-9	TRBJ2-2	-	-	CASAWPGELFF	TGTGCCAGCGCTTGGCCCGGGGAGCTGTTTTTT
TRBV19	TRBJ2-3	TRBD2	-	CASSFLTSGVTDTQYF	TGTGCCAGTAGTTTCCTGACTAGCGGGGTCACAGATACGCAGTATTTT
TRBV7-3	TRBJ2-3	-	-	CASSPSNLFTDTQYF	TGTGCCAGCAGCCCATCCAACCTATTCACAGATACGCAGTATTTT
TRBV6-5	TRBJ2-7	TRBD2	-	CASSYAAGGPSYEQYF	TGTGCCAGCAGTTATGCAGCGGGGGGGCCTTCCTACGAGCAGTACTTC
TRBV19	TRBJ1-5	TRBD1	-	CASSLRDSDNQPQHF	TGTGCCAGTAGTCTTAGGGACAGTGACAATCAGCCCCAGCATTTT
TRBV7-9	TRBJ2-3	-	-	CASSFPVSGDTQYF	TGTGCCAGCAGCTTTCCAGTGTCCGGGGATACGCAGTATTTT
TRBV4-2	TRBJ2-7	-	few	CASTVEAGFSYEQYF	TGTGCCAGCACCGTTGAAGCGGGTTTTTCCTACGAGCAGTACTTC
TRBV5-1	TRBJ1-5	-	-	CASSLGGDQPQHF	TGCGCCAGCAGCTTGGGGGGCGATCAGCCCCAGCATTTT
TRBV5-1	TRBJ2-3	TRBD2	-	CASSSPLAGVINSTDTQYF	TGCGCCAGCAGCTCCCCCCTAGCGGGGGTTATCAATAGCACAGATACGCAGTATTTT
TRBV27	TRBJ1-6	TRBD1	-	CASRLIQGDFVNSPLHF	TGTGCCAGCAGACTTATCCAGGGGGACTTCGTCAATTCACCCCTCCACTTT
TRBV5-6	TRBJ1-3	TRBD1	-	CASSRDRGRGNTIYF	TGTGCCAGCAGTCGGGACAGGGGGCGTGGAAACACCATATATTTT
TRBV6-5	TRBJ1-2	-	-	CASTRGRGDGYTF	TGTGCCAGCACCCGGGGGAGGGGTGATGGCTACACCTTC
TRBV21-1	TRBJ1-5	-	-	CASSMEGASNQPQHF	TGTGCCAGCAGTATGGAGGGGGCAAGCAATCAGCCCCAGCATTTT
TRBV7-2	TRBJ1-2	-	-	CASSTQFFGGYGYTF	TGTGCCAGCAGCACCCAATTTTTCGGGGGCTATGGCTACACCTTC
TRBV29-1	TRBJ2-7	TRBD1	-	CSVEFPDRGNYEQYF	TGCAGCGTTGAGTTCCCGGACAGGGGTAACTACGAGCAGTACTTC
TRBV21-1	TRBJ2-7	-	-	CASSKVGIAGAPYEQYF	TGTGCCAGCAGCAAAGTGGGGATAGCGGGGGCCCCCTACGAGCAGTACTTC
TRBV28	TRBJ1-1	-	-	CASSFRSEAFF	TGTGCCAGCAGTTTTCGGTCTGAAGCTTTCTTT
TRBV24-1	TRBJ2-3	TRBD2	-	CATSDLTSGGSTDTQYF	TGTGCCACCAGTGACCTGACTAGCGGGGGAAGCACAGATACGCAGTATTTT
TRBV27	TRBJ1-1	TRBD1	-	CASSQQGGFTEAFF	TGTGCCAGCAGTCAACAGGGGGGTTTCACTGAAGCTTTCTTT
TRBV10-3	TRBJ2-1	TRBD1	-	CALKGQGLNEQFF	TGTGCCCTTAAAGGACAGGGACTGAATGAGCAGTTCTTC
TRBV5-1	TRBJ2-2	-	-	CASSLRATYGLNTGELFF	TGCGCCAGCAGCTTACGGGCGACCTACGGACTGAACACCGGGGAGCTGTTTTTT
TRBV9	TRBJ2-7	TRBD2	-	CASSVTGTSGVGLEQYF	TGTGCCAGCAGCGTGACAGGGACTAGCGGGGTGGGTCTCGAGCAGTACTTC